The 27 T cell receptor beta chains presented below share a single source sample, sequenced in a study of multiple sclerosis patients with progressive multifocal leukoencephalopathy (dated by TCRdb to the late 2010s). The intended sense of this specimen's time point label: five to six months of natalizumab therapy. The treatment or condition label, read with the paper, signifies: on natalizumab therapy at sampling. The library was produced with the immunoSEQ multiplex PCR assay. Drawn from immuneACCESS, this table holds only the in-frame rearrangements with V and J called that TCRdb kept. Clones are partly lost; checked studies trace under half to an unresolved V gene and leave the rest unexplained. The sample contains tens of thousands of clones, under 90% of them found a single time. Approximately 1.5% of the sample is held by the ten biggest clonotypes. The sequencing used PBMCs, collected from a patient treated with natalizumab. The receptors originated from a human donor with multiple sclerosis.

The genes are TRBV6-4 and TRBJ2-6; D remains unclear. The germline gives CDR1 MRHNA, CDR2 SNTAGT. The CDR3 covers 14 residues. Trimming took 2 bases from V and 0 from J, leaving 2 bases between them. The CDR3 region has the DNA TGTGCCAGCAGTGACAACTCTGGGGCCAACGTCCTGACTTTC. Translated: CASSDNSGANVLTF.

The CDR3 region has the DNA TGTGCCAGCAGCTTGCGGGAGACTTACAATGAGCAGTTCTTC. Its protein is CASSLRETYNEQFF. J is TRBJ2-1 and V is TRBV7-9; TRBD2 matches at 7 bases. Losses at the gene ends were 3 bases for V and 4 bases for J; bases not matched to a gene: 3. Germline V gene lookup returns CDR1 SEHNR and CDR2 FQNEAQ (reference sequence). CDR3 length: 14 residues. Full variable domain (outside the CDR3, taken from reference TRBV7-9 and TRBJ2-1): DTGVSQNPRHKITKRGQNVTFRCDPISEHNRLYWYRQTLGQGPEFLTYFQNEAQLEKSRLLSDRFSAERPKGSFSTLEIQRTEQGDSAMYLCASSLRETYNEQFFGPGTRLTVL.

V gene TRBV9 combines with J gene TRBJ2-1; the D gene is possibly TRBD2 (5 bases). V lost 7 bases, J lost 4 bases, and 24 bases lay in between. Germline V CDR1 and CDR2: SGDLS, YYNGEE. This CDR3 comprises 17 residues. The CDR3: CASATGSTQPGYNEQFF. Here the CDR3 DNA reads TGTGCCAGCGCCACGGGAAGCACTCAACCCGGTTACAATGAGCAGTTCTTC.

This chain uses TRBV13 with TRBJ1-1; D not resolved. Trimming left V 2 bases short and J 8 bases short, with 18 bases between. Germline V gives CDR1 PRHDT, CDR2 FYEKMQ (reference sequence). The CDR3 is 15 amino acids. CDR3 coding DNA: TGTGCCAGCAGCTTAATGGTGGGCCTACAACCCGAAGCTTTCTTT. Translation gives CASSLMVGLQPEAFF.

The genes are TRBV27 and TRBJ1-3; D is perhaps TRBD1 (6 bases). In germline, CDR1 is MNHEY, CDR2 SMNVEV (reference sequence). This CDR3 has 13 residues. V was shortened by 5 bases and J by 4 bases, with 9 bases between the two germline ends. This chain's CDR3 is CASSRQGGNTIYF. The CDR3 DNA follows: TGTGCCAGCAGTCGCCAGGGGGGAAACACCATATATTTT.

This clone was counted once. The V gene is TRBV5-4, the J gene TRBJ2-1, with D unresolved. V shed 4 bases and J shed 5 bases, with 10 bases lying between them. The CDR3 length is 13 residues. Germline V gives CDR1 SGHNT, CDR2 YYREEE (reference sequence). Written as DNA, the CDR3 is TGTGCCAGCAGCCCCCGCGGCGACAATGAGCAGTTCTTC. Encoded protein: CASSPRGDNEQFF. The complete variable domain, with remaining parts taken from reference TRBV5-4 and TRBJ2-1, reads ETGVTQSPTHLIKTRGQQVTLRCSSQSGHNTVSWYQQALGQGPQFIFQYYREEENGRGNFPPRFSGLQFPNYSSELNVNALELDDSALYLCASSPRGDNEQFFGPGTRLTVL.

J is TRBJ1-1 and V is TRBV19; D remains unclear. The germline V gene encodes CDR1 LNHDA and CDR2 SQIVND (reference sequence). Trimming removed 0 bases at V and 0 bases at J, with 14 bases between. This CDR3 is 17 amino acids long. CDR3 DNA: TGTGCCAGTAGTATAGATCGAGGGCCCCTCATGAACACTGAAGCTTTCTTT. This encodes CASSIDRGPLMNTEAFF.

The chain combines TRBV7-2 with TRBJ1-4; TRBD1 might be the D (5 bases). This CDR3 is 15 amino acids long. Germline values: CDR1 SGHTA, CDR2 FQGNSA. V lost 5 bases, J lost 2 bases, and 12 bases lay in between. CDR3: CASSPWGKTNEKLFF. As DNA, the CDR3 is TGTGCCAGCAGCCCCTGGGGCAAGACTAATGAAAAACTGTTTTTT.

This chain connects TRBV5-4 to TRBJ2-7, with 12 bases identical to TRBD2. The CDR3 has 16 residues. Germline V gives CDR1 SGHNT, CDR2 YYREEE (reference sequence). Unmatched junction bases numbered 10, after V lost 4 bases and J lost 5 bases. CDR3 protein: CASSPRTSGIGNEQYF. The DNA of the CDR3 is TGTGCCAGCAGCCCCCGGACTAGCGGGATAGGCAACGAGCAGTACTTC.

A remark on this clone: Other DNA sequences in the sample encode the same CDR3. V usage is TRBV4-1 and J usage is TRBJ2-1; tentatively, D is TRBD1 (6 bases). V was cut by 1 base and J by 7 bases, with 11 bases left in between. Germline assignment: CDR1 MGHRA and CDR2 YSYEKL. CDR3 length: 14 residues. CDR3 bases: TGCGCCAGCAGCCAAGGGCAGGGGACGAATGAGCAGTTCTTC. This sequence encodes CASSQGQGTNEQFF.

This clone was detected only a few times. J is TRBJ1-5 and V is TRBV5-1; D might be TRBD1 (5 bases). V lost 4 bases and J lost 0, with 11 bases in between. This CDR3 is 15 amino acids long. Germline V CDR1 and CDR2: SGHRS, YFSETQ. The chain's CDR3 is CASSVSTGSNQPQHF. In DNA form, the CDR3 reads TGCGCCAGCAGCGTAAGTACAGGTAGCAATCAGCCCCAGCATTTT.

This sequence joins TRBV6-6 and TRBJ1-6; TRBD1 matches at 7 bases. V lost 7 bases, J lost 9 bases, and 9 bases stayed unmatched. Germline-derived CDR1 and CDR2 are MNHNY and SVGAGI (reference sequence). The CDR3 has 14 amino acids. The CDR3 region has the DNA TGTGCCAGCATTCGGGACAGTCAGTTTTCACCCCTCCACTTT. Amino acid sequence: CASIRDSQFSPLHF.

The chain employs TRBV7-9 and TRBJ2-1; D uncertain. Trimming cost V 5 bases and J 8 bases, with 19 bases left between them. In germline, CDR1 is SEHNR, CDR2 FQNEAQ (reference sequence). The CDR3 totals 15 residues. The CDR3: CASSQRVVIRDEQFF. As DNA, the CDR3 is TGTGCCAGCAGCCAAAGGGTGGTTATTAGGGATGAGCAGTTCTTC.

The V and J genes are TRBV5-3 and TRBJ2-7, with D unresolved. TRBV5-3 is an open reading frame whose function is uncertain. There are 12 residues in the CDR3. The V gene lost 5 bases and the J gene lost 6 bases, with 12 bases spanning the gap. Here the CDR3 DNA reads TGTGCCAGAAGTCTCGCCAGCTGCGAGCAGTACTTC. Residues: CARSLASCEQYF.

The chain links TRBV7-6 to TRBJ2-6, with 7 bases matching TRBD2. The CDR3 runs 14 residues. Germline values: CDR1 SGHVS, CDR2 FNYEAQ. CDR3 coding DNA: TGTGCGACCGGGGAGGGGACTGGGGCCAACGTCCTGACTTTC. This encodes CATGEGTGANVLTF.

The CDR3: CASSPWTSGGLETQYF. DNA of the CDR3: TGTGCCAGCAGCCCCTGGACTAGCGGGGGTCTAGAGACCCAGTACTTC. This chain connects TRBV4-2 to TRBJ2-5; 13 nucleotides match TRBD2. The CDR3 is made up of 16 amino acids. The V gene's germline CDR1 is LGHNA and CDR2 YNFKEQ. V lost 4 bases and J lost 4; bases outside the gene matches: 6.

V is TRBV7-3 and J is TRBJ1-1; the D is unclear. This CDR3 has 13 amino acids. Germline CDR1 is SGHTA and CDR2 is FQGTGA. The V gene lost 5 bases and the J gene lost 2 bases, with 9 bases spanning the gap. CDR3 region: CASSPGGNTEAFF. DNA for the CDR3: TGTGCCAGCAGCCCTGGAGGAAACACTGAAGCTTTCTTT.

The CDR3 nucleotides are TGTGCCAGCAGTGACAGAGACTATGGCTACACCTTC. It translates to CASSDRDYGYTF. This sequence joins TRBV28 and TRBJ1-2; D may be TRBD1 (5 bases). V shed 5 bases and J shed 3 bases, with 7 bases lying between them. The CDR3 sequence is 12 residues long. Germline V gene data show CDR1 as MDHEN and CDR2 as SYDVKM.

The chain is built from TRBV27 and TRBJ1-6; a possible D gene is TRBD1 (6 bases). Germline V gives CDR1 MNHEY, CDR2 SMNVEV (reference sequence). The length of the CDR3 is 15 residues. V was pared by 6 bases and J by 7 bases, with 16 bases between. CDR3 coding DNA: TGTGCCAGCAGCGGGGGGGGCCTAGGGAATTCACCCCTCCACTTT. This encodes CASSGGGLGNSPLHF.

The V and J genes are TRBV6-1 and TRBJ2-1, with D perhaps being TRBD1 or TRBD2 (5 bases each). V lost 0 bases to trimming and J lost 5 bases, with 17 bases between them. This CDR3 region has 17 residues. Per the germline V gene, CDR1 is MNHNS and CDR2 is SASEGT. The CDR3 region is CASSEAKWGTRNNEQFF. As DNA, the CDR3 is TGTGCCAGCAGTGAAGCGAAATGGGGGACGCGTAACAATGAGCAGTTCTTC.

The count of this clone is one. The V call is TRBV18, the J call TRBJ2-2, with TRBD2 identical over 8 bases. The J segment lost 7 bases and the V segment lost 2 bases, leaving 6 bases of the junction unmatched. The CDR3 sequence is 15 residues long. Germline values: CDR1 KGHSH, CDR2 LQKENI. The CDR3 sequence is CASSPSQAGVGELFF. The CDR3 nucleotides read TGTGCCAGCTCACCAAGTCAAGCGGGGGTCGGGGAGCTGTTTTTT.

This clone came up a few times. J is TRBJ2-5 and V is TRBV7-2; 14 bases fit TRBD2. From germline, CDR1 is SGHTA and CDR2 FQGNSA. This CDR3 has 17 amino acids. Trimming cost V 0 bases and J 5 bases; bases outside gene matches: 5. In DNA form, the CDR3 reads TGTGCCAGCAGCTTAGCCGGGACTAGCGGGAGAACTGAGACCCAGTACTTC. Its translation is CASSLAGTSGRTETQYF. Complete variable domain (other parts from reference TRBV7-2 and TRBJ2-5): GAGVSQSPSNKVTEKGKDVELRCDPISGHTALYWYRQSLGQGLEFLIYFQGNSAPDKSGLPSDRFSAERTGGSVSTLTIQRTQQEDSAVYLCASSLAGTSGRTETQYFGPGTRLLVL.

The chain is built from TRBV5-1 and TRBJ1-2; a possible D gene is TRBD1 (6 bases). The ends were cut back, 4 bases at V and 6 bases at J, with 19 bases in the middle. Germline loops: CDR1 SGHRS, CDR2 YFSETQ. The CDR3 has 15 amino acids. CDR3 residues: CASSPIVRQDNGYTF. CDR3 sequence (DNA): TGCGCCAGCAGCCCGATCGTCCGACAGGACAATGGCTACACCTTC.

The gene calls are TRBV6-5 and TRBJ1-4, with D unresolved. CDR1 MNHEY and CDR2 SVGAGI come from the germline V gene. This CDR3 spans 15 amino acids. The V end was cut by 0 bases, the J end by 8 bases, with 13 bases between. The CDR3 is CASSYSHTIGEKLFF. CDR3 sequence (DNA): TGTGCCAGCAGTTACTCTCACACTATCGGGGAAAAACTGTTTTTT.

The genes are TRBV9 and TRBJ2-1; 14 nucleotides match TRBD2. V dropped 3 bases and J dropped 6; count of bases not matched to a gene: 5. CDR3 size: 16 residues. Germline assignment: CDR1 SGDLS and CDR2 YYNGEE. The CDR3 nucleotides are TGTGCCAGCAGCGCTGGGGGACTAGCGGGAGTCAATGAGCAGTTCTTC. Its protein product is CASSAGGLAGVNEQFF. The full variable domain, in which reference TRBV9 and TRBJ2-1 provide the parts outside the CDR3, is DSGVTQTPKHLITATGQRVTLRCSPRSGDLSVYWYQQSLDQGLQFLIQYYNGEERAKGNILERFSAQQFPDLHSELNLSSLELGDSALYFCASSAGGLAGVNEQFFGPGTRLTVL.

The chain couples TRBV10-3 to TRBJ1-2, with TRBD1 matching 7 bases. V trimming: 10 bases; J trimming: 2 bases; junction bases outside the gene matches: 10. Germline V gene lookup returns CDR1 ENHRY and CDR2 SYGVKD. This CDR3 contains 14 residues. CDR3 loop: CATQTGTGNYGYTF. The CDR3 nucleotides are TGTGCCACCCAGACAGGGACCGGGAACTATGGCTACACCTTC.

This chain joins TRBV7-2 and TRBJ2-3; 7 bases match TRBD1. Germline CDR1 is SGHTA and CDR2 is FQGNSA. The V segment lost 4 bases and the J segment 5 bases; nucleotides outside the gene matches: 12. This CDR3 region has 16 residues. CDR3 nucleotide sequence: TGTGCCAGCAGCTACCGACAGGGTCCCCCTGGAGATACGCAGTATTTT. Protein sequence: CASSYRQGPPGDTQYF. Supplemented by reference TRBV7-2 and TRBJ2-3, the full variable domain reads GAGVSQSPSNKVTEKGKDVELRCDPISGHTALYWYRQSLGQGLEFLIYFQGNSAPDKSGLPSDRFSAERTGGSVSTLTIQRTQQEDSAVYLCASSYRQGPPGDTQYFGPGTRLTVL.